The clone carrying this TCR beta chain appeared once. With 5 bases removed from V and 2 bases from J, the gap between germline ends came to 9 bases. The CDR3 is 13 amino acids. Germline-derived CDR1 and CDR2 are SGHAT and FQNNGV. Authors' methods: The authors estimated nucleated cell counts from reference gene primer amplification. Libraries were prepared by immunoSEQ multiplex PCR; TCRdb keeps only in-frame clonotypes and omits some of them. Clonal size and the V and J genes are those of that table, whereas D and trimming came from the DNA. The sample carries about 130,000 clones, about four fifths recorded once. This entry belongs to a study of blood T cell repertoires in COVID-19. Study information: Collection of acute and convalescent COVID-19 samples took place in the United States, Italy and Spain. PBMCs, B-cell-depleted T cells, or T cells were the source of the cDNA or gDNA that made up the material.

This clonotype was sampled from a woman aged 45-65 years with acute or convalescent COVID-19. Sequenced: peripheral blood. The gene calls are TRBV11-2 and TRBJ1-1; D possibly corresponds to TRBD1 (6 bases). The CDR3 loop is CASSLQGNTEAFF. CDR3 nucleotides: TGTGCCAGCAGCCTACAGGGTAACACTGAAGCTTTCTTT.